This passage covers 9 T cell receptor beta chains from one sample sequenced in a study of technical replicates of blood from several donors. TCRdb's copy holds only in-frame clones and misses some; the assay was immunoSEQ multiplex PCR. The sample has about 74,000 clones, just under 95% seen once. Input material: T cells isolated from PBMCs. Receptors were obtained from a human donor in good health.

DNA of the CDR3: TGCAGCGTTCTGGCCGCGAACACTGAAGCTTTCTTT. Its translation: CSVLAANTEAFF. This chain links TRBV29-1 with TRBJ1-1; D not certain. Trimming stripped 5 bases from V and 1 base from J, with 8 bases between. Germline assignment: CDR1 SQVTM and CDR2 ANQGSEA. The CDR3 runs to 12 residues.

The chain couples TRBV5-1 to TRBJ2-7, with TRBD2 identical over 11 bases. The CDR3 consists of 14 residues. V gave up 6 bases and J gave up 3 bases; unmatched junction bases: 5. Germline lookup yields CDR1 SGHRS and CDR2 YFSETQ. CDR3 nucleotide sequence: TGCGCCAGCACTTTTGGGACTAGCGGCTACGAGCAGTACTTC. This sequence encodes CASTFGTSGYEQYF.

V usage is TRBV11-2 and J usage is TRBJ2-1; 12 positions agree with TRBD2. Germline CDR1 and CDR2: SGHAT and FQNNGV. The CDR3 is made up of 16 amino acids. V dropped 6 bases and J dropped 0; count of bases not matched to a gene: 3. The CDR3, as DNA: TGTGCCAGCAGGCTAGCGGGGGGGCGCTCCTACAATGAGCAGTTCTTC. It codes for CASRLAGGRSYNEQFF.

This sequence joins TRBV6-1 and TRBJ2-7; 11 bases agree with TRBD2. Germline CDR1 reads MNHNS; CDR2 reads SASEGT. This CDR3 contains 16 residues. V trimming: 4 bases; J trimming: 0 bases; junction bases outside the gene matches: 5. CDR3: CASSGSSGGSSYEQYF. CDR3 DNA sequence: TGTGCCAGCAGTGGCTCTAGCGGGGGGAGCTCCTACGAGCAGTACTTC.

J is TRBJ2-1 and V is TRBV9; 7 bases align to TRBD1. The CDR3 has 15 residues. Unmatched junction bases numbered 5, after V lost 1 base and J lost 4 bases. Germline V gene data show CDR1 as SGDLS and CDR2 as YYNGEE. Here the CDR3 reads CASSVRTGRYNEQFF. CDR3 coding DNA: TGTGCCAGCAGCGTACGGACAGGACGATACAATGAGCAGTTCTTC.

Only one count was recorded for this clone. The CDR3 loop is CASSSRDRSYEKLFF. The CDR3 DNA follows: TGTGCCAGCAGCTCCCGGGACAGATCTTATGAAAAACTGTTTTTT. This chain joins TRBV7-9 and TRBJ1-4, with 7 bases identical to TRBD1. Germline CDR1 and CDR2: SEHNR and FQNEAQ (reference sequence). The CDR3 extends over 15 amino acids. V gave up 4 bases and J gave up 6 bases; unmatched junction bases: 8. The whole variable domain, remainder taken from reference TRBV7-9 and TRBJ1-4, is DTGVSQNPRHKITKRGQNVTFRCDPISEHNRLYWYRQTLGQGPEFLTYFQNEAQLEKSRLLSDRFSAERPKGSFSTLEIQRTEQGDSAMYLCASSSRDRSYEKLFFGSGTQLSVL.

The CDR3 sequence: CASSLRLGTGGNTGELFF. The CDR3 DNA reads TGTGCCAGCAGCTTGCGCCTGGGGACTGGCGGGAACACCGGGGAGCTGTTTTTT. The chain couples TRBV5-4 to TRBJ2-2; possible D gene TRBD2, 6 bases. The germline CDR1 and CDR2 sequences are SGHNT and YYREEE (reference sequence). Trimming removed 1 base from V and 1 base from J, with 17 bases in between. The CDR3 is 18 amino acids.

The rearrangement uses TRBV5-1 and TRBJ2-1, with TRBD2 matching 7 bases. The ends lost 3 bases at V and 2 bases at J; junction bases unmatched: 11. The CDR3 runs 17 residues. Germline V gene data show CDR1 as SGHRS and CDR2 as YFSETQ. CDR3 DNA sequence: TGCGCCAGCAGCTCGGAATCGGCTAGCGGACCCTACAATGAGCAGTTCTTC. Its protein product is CASSSESASGPYNEQFF.

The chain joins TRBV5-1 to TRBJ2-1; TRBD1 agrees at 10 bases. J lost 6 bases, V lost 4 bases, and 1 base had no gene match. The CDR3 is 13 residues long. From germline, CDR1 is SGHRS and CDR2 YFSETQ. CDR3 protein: CASSRDRGNEQFF. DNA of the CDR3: TGCGCCAGCAGCAGGGACAGGGGCAATGAGCAGTTCTTC.